The clone carrying this T cell receptor beta chain appeared a few times. The antigen remains unidentified. Using a J-beta primer mix together with a sample-barcoded 5' primer, a second PCR was run for about 7 to 12 cycles. TCRdb independently ran MiXCR on the 5' RACE reads; one entry per CDR3 protein. The table has approximately 800,000 distinct CDR3 sequences, more than 45% seen once. The sample is drawn from a study of blood T cells in healthy people across ages. Study-wide points: Among long-lived donors, naive CD4+ cells were more numerous and diversity higher than in aged donors. There was no known CMV status for donors, so expanded clonotype changes were possibly confounded.

Ranging in age from roughly 6 to 90, the donors were healthy Caucasian individuals from Russia. Every sample gave at least 5.5 micrograms of total RNA when it was extracted. This clonotype originated in a man younger than 45 in good health. Sequencing was performed on blood.

CDR3: CASSLVAGVMMEQYF. As DNA, the CDR3 is TGTGCCAGCAGCTTAGTGGCAGGGGTAATGATGGAGCAGTACTTC. The rearrangement uses TRBV11-2 and TRBJ2-7; possible D gene TRBD1, 6 bases. Per germline, CDR1 SGHAT and CDR2 FQNNGV. Between the trimmed V and J ends, which lost 1 base and 7 bases, there was a span of 17 bases. The CDR3 length is 15 residues.